The clone carrying this T cell receptor beta chain was seen only once. Its antigen is still unknown. CDR1 is SGHAT and CDR2 is FQNNGV in the germline V gene. The CDR3 totals 17 residues. Germline trimming cut 3 bases from V and 2 bases from J; bases unmatched to any gene: 9. Next came a second PCR, run for about 7 to 11 cycles, which used a sample-barcoded 5' primer along with a J-beta primer mix. Tagging of each cDNA molecule was performed by a template-switch adaptor with 12 random nucleotides. MiXCR was run by TCRdb on the 5' RACE reads, yielding one entry per CDR3 protein. The sample has around 1.5 million distinct CDR3 sequences; roughly 64% are singletons. This entry is derived from a study of blood T cells in healthy people across ages. Study results and caveats: The long-lived group displayed more naive CD4+ cells, plus higher diversity, than the aged donors did. Naive T cell percentage by flow cytometry tracked strongly with beta diversity.

The source material was blood. V is TRBV11-2 and J is TRBJ2-3, with 9 positions matching TRBD2. The TCR sequence derives from a young man in good health. This CDR3 is CASSFETSGINTDTQYF. The CDR3, as DNA: TGTGCCAGCAGCTTCGAGACTAGCGGAATTAACACAGATACGCAGTATTTT.